This TCR beta chain is drawn from a study of PD-L1 blockade in urothelial cancer. Germline values: CDR1 SEHNR, CDR2 FQNEAQ (reference sequence). The CDR3 consists of 18 residues. Deletions cut 2 bases from V and 4 bases from J, with 22 bases between. The protocol was immunoSEQ multiplex PCR, while the TCRdb copy is restricted to in-frame clones and leaves out a portion. The data contain more than 45,000 clones, around 85% of them singletons. The time point denotes: peripheral blood 6 weeks after treatment start. Patient disease was locally advanced or metastatic urothelial carcinoma. The V and J genes are TRBV7-9 and TRBJ2-3, with D maybe TRBD1 (6 bases). The clonotype comes from a man aged 55 to 70 with urothelial cancer. The sample consisted of PBMCs, taken around atezolizumab (anti-PD-L1) treatment. CDR3 loop: CASSLTLRTVRWADTQYF. DNA for the CDR3: TGTGCCAGCAGCTTAACCCTAAGGACAGTAAGGTGGGCAGATACGCAGTATTTT.